Below are 28 T cell receptor beta chains sequenced from a single sample in a study of blood T cells in healthy people across ages. Primed by a sample-barcoded 5' primer and a J-beta primer mix, a second PCR proceeded for about 7 to 11 cycles. TCRdb processed the 5' RACE reads anew with MiXCR; each CDR3 protein has one entry. Here the sample spans fewer than 2 million distinct CDR3 sequences, about two fifths being singletons. Material: blood. Receptors were obtained from a human donor in good health.

The chain is built from TRBV20-1 and TRBJ2-7, with D possibly TRBD2 on 5 matching bases. V lost 3 bases, J lost 2 bases, and 11 bases lay in between. The CDR3 has 13 residues. Germline V gives CDR1 DFQATT, CDR2 SNEGSKA (reference sequence). The CDR3 reads CSASEGFPYEQYF. The DNA for the CDR3 is TGCAGTGCTAGCGAGGGATTTCCCTACGAGCAGTACTTC.

The chain couples TRBV20-1 to TRBJ1-2; TRBD1 might be the D (5 bases). The CDR3 contains 16 residues. Germline lookup yields CDR1 DFQATT and CDR2 SNEGSKA (reference sequence). V was pared by 5 bases and J by 0 bases, with 19 bases between. This CDR3 reads CSAERTSGGANYGYTF. The CDR3 bases are TGCAGTGCTGAAAGGACTAGCGGGGGGGCTAACTATGGCTACACCTTC.

This clonotype showed up just a few times. V gene TRBV6-2 or TRBV6-3 combines with J gene TRBJ2-1; 8 bases line up with TRBD2. Per the germline V gene, CDR1 is MNHEY and CDR2 is SVGEGT. The CDR3 consists of 14 residues. V shed 6 bases, J shed 4 bases, and the junction held 5 bases outside the gene matches. CDR3 nucleotides: TGTGCCAGCAGACGCGGGGGGCGATACAATGAGCAGTTCTTC. This codes for CASRRGGRYNEQFF.

The CDR3 is CASSLMGLETETQYF. In nucleotides, the CDR3 is TGTGCCAGCAGCTTAATGGGACTAGAGACGGAGACCCAGTACTTC. The chain joins TRBV7-3 to TRBJ2-5, with 8 bases aligning to TRBD2. From germline, CDR1 is SGHTA and CDR2 FQGTGA. V lost 1 base and J lost 5; bases outside the gene matches: 6. The CDR3 extends over 15 amino acids.

This clonotype occurred many times. The V and J genes are TRBV15 and TRBJ2-6; D call uncertain. Trimming cost V 0 bases and J 1 base, with 7 bases left between them. The V gene's germline CDR1 is LNHNV and CDR2 YYDKDF (reference sequence). The CDR3 extends over 16 amino acids. Here the CDR3 reads CATSRDQRSGANVLTF. CDR3 bases: TGTGCCACCAGCAGAGATCAACGTTCTGGGGCCAACGTCCTGACTTTC.

This clonotype was seen at least ten times. The chain recombines TRBV7-2 with TRBJ2-1; 9 nucleotides line up with TRBD1. V lost 6 bases, J lost 8 bases, and 5 bases stayed unmatched. Germline V gene sequence: CDR1 SGHTA, CDR2 FQGNSA. The CDR3 is made up of 13 amino acids. Here the CDR3 reads CASRRTGVYEQFF. CDR3 DNA: TGTGCCAGCAGGAGGACAGGGGTATATGAGCAGTTCTTC.

Many counts were recorded for this clonotype. J is TRBJ2-1 and V is TRBV6-4; no definite D call. This CDR3 spans 13 amino acids. V was shortened by 6 bases and J by 4 bases, with 10 bases between the two germline ends. The germline gives CDR1 MRHNA, CDR2 SNTAGT. The DNA of the CDR3 is TGTGCCAGCAGCGACACGCCTTACAATGAGCAGTTCTTC. Encoded protein: CASSDTPYNEQFF.

V and J are TRBV20-1 and TRBJ1-1; no clear D. V shed 5 bases and J shed 2 bases, with 6 bases lying between them. The CDR3 is 11 residues long. CDR1 is DFQATT, CDR2 SNEGSKA, per germline (reference sequence). As DNA, the CDR3 is TGCAGTGCTGGGTTAAACACTGAAGCTTTCTTT. It codes for CSAGLNTEAFF.

This clonotype was detected ten times or more. The chain has TRBV20-1 and TRBJ1-1; D not resolved. Germline CDR1 is DFQATT and CDR2 is SNEGSKA (reference sequence). The V gene lost 2 bases and the J gene lost 7 bases, with 8 bases spanning the gap. The CDR3 sequence is 11 residues long. CDR3 DNA: TGCAGTGCTAGAAGAGGGCTTGAAGCTTTCTTT. Protein: CSARRGLEAFF.

DNA of the CDR3: TGCAGTGTCCAACAGGGGTATGGGTACGAGCAGTACTTC. Protein: CSVQQGYGYEQYF. The chain uses TRBV20-1 and TRBJ2-7; 7 bases match TRBD1. This CDR3 comprises 13 residues. Unmatched junction bases numbered 10, after V lost 7 bases and J lost 4 bases. CDR1 and CDR2 from the germline V gene are DFQATT and SNEGSKA (reference sequence).

J is TRBJ2-1 and V is TRBV12-5; D is unclear. Germline CDR1 and CDR2: LGHNT and FRNRAP. CDR3 length: 16 residues. V lost 3 bases to trimming and J lost 9 bases, with 21 bases between them. The CDR3 spells CASGFSRAGELGEQFF. DNA of the CDR3: TGTGCTAGTGGTTTTAGTAGGGCCGGAGAATTGGGTGAGCAGTTCTTC.

A word on this clonotype: Sequence at one end of the junction differs from germline and may be a read error. The rearrangement joins TRBV7-9 to TRBJ2-1; D uncertain. In germline, CDR1 is SEHNR, CDR2 FQNEAQ (reference sequence). This CDR3 is 14 amino acids long. The CDR3 spells CASSLEQPYSEQFF. In DNA form, the CDR3 reads TGTGCCAGCAGCTTAGAGCAGCCTTACAGTGAGCAGTTCTTC.

The sample holds a few counts of this clonotype. This rearrangement joins TRBV27 to TRBJ2-7, with 9 bases identical to TRBD1. Trimming at V came to 4 bases and at J to 5 bases, leaving 6 bases not matched to a gene. The CDR3 runs 14 residues. Germline V gene sequence: CDR1 MNHEY, CDR2 SMNVEV (reference sequence). The CDR3 spells CASSWGQGSHEQYF. The CDR3, as DNA: TGTGCCAGCAGTTGGGGACAGGGATCCCACGAGCAGTACTTC.

This clonotype was picked up a small number of times. The chain carries TRBV6-6 and TRBJ1-2, with TRBD1 identical over 9 bases. Trimming removed 7 bases from V and 7 bases from J; junction bases left unmatched: 13. The CDR3 extends over 15 amino acids. The germline V gene encodes CDR1 MNHNY and CDR2 SVGAGI (reference sequence). Here the CDR3 DNA reads TGTGCCAGCACCAACCGCCGACAGGGGGGGAGTGGCTACACCTTC. This sequence encodes CASTNRRQGGSGYTF.

This clonotype has at least ten counts. A read error may account for a junction end that differs from germline. The chain employs TRBV7-2 and TRBJ2-7; D is unclear. The CDR3 runs 15 residues. Germline V CDR1 and CDR2: SGHTA, FQGNSA. The CDR3 protein is CASSLVGSSSYEQYF. CDR3 nucleotides: TGCGCCAGCAGCTTGGTCGGAAGCAGCTCCTACGAGCAGTACTTC.

This clonotype has only a few counts. This chain links TRBV7-6 with TRBJ2-5, with D perhaps TRBD1 (6 bases). The CDR3 contains 14 residues. CDR1 and CDR2 from the germline V gene are SGHVS and FNYEAQ. Trimming stripped 5 bases from V and 7 bases from J, with 17 bases between. CDR3 loop: CASSPSGAPGTQYF. In nucleotides, the CDR3 is TGTGCCAGCAGCCCCTCAGGGGCCCCGGGGACCCAGTACTTC.

There are a few counts of this clonotype. V and J are TRBV24-1 and TRBJ2-1; the D call may be TRBD1 or TRBD2 (7 bases each). The CDR3 is 14 amino acids. Germline-derived CDR1 and CDR2 are KGHDR and SFDVKD. Trimming took off 10 bases at V and 3 bases at J, with 15 bases between the two ends. CDR3 coding DNA: TGTGCCACGAGACAGGGAGGGAGCTACAATGAGCAGTTCTTC. It encodes CATRQGGSYNEQFF.

The rearrangement links TRBV6-5 to TRBJ2-7; maybe TRBD1 (6 bases). The CDR3 contains 14 residues. The V end lost 2 bases, the J end lost 2 bases, and 10 bases lay between the germline ends. The germline V gene encodes CDR1 MNHEY and CDR2 SVGAGI. CDR3 DNA: TGTGCCAGCAGTTACACACAGGGAGCCTACGAGCAGTACTTC. It specifies CASSYTQGAYEQYF.

The chain joins TRBV5-1 to TRBJ2-7, with a possible D match to TRBD1 (6 bases). The V end was cut by 2 bases, the J end by 5 bases, with 14 bases between. This CDR3 has 14 residues. Per the germline V gene, CDR1 is SGHRS and CDR2 is YFSETQ. The CDR3 spells CASSLQGVVDEQYF. The CDR3 nucleotides read TGCGCCAGCAGCTTACAGGGAGTAGTCGACGAGCAGTACTTC.

This chain uses TRBV2 with TRBJ1-1; D uncertain. The CDR3 extends over 13 amino acids. Trimming removed 7 bases from V and 0 bases from J, with 9 bases in between. From germline, CDR1 is SNHLY and CDR2 FYNNEI. CDR3 DNA: TGTGCCAGCAAGGTAGACATGAACACTGAAGCTTTCTTT. Translating gives CASKVDMNTEAFF.

On this clonotype: At one boundary the junction diverges from the germline segment, which might be a read error. The rearrangement uses TRBV30 and TRBJ1-4; possible D gene TRBD1, 5 bases. Germline V gene lookup returns CDR1 GTSNPN and CDR2 SVGIG (reference sequence). This CDR3 comprises 12 residues. The CDR3 bases are TGTGCCGTCGGGGGAACTAATGAAAAACGGTTTTTT. Residues: CAVGGTNEKRFF.

The chain has TRBV10-3 and TRBJ2-2; D possibly uses TRBD1 or TRBD2 (5 bases each). CDR1 is ENHRY and CDR2 is SYGVKD in the germline V gene. CDR3 length: 14 residues. Trimming stripped 6 bases from V and 5 bases from J, with 13 bases between. For the CDR3, the DNA is TGTGCCATCAGACCCGGGGCGCGTACCGGGGAGCTGTTTTTT. It translates to CAIRPGARTGELFF.

This clonotype was seen more than once but under ten times. The gene calls are TRBV9 and TRBJ1-2; TRBD1 aligns across 7 bases. Germline V CDR1 and CDR2: SGDLS, YYNGEE. The length of the CDR3 is 15 residues. V shed 0 bases and J 3 bases; nucleotides not matched to a gene: 5. CDR3 sequence (DNA): TGTGCCAGCAGCGTAGACGGCAGGGGGGACTATGGCTACACCTTC. Amino acids: CASSVDGRGDYGYTF.

This clonotype occurred a few times. The CDR3 sequence is CATQTGGTTDTQYF. The DNA for the CDR3 is TGTGCCACCCAGACAGGGGGCACGACAGATACGCAGTATTTT. This sequence joins TRBV15 and TRBJ2-3, with 10 bases fitting TRBD1. Trimming at V came to 8 bases and at J to 3 bases, leaving 5 bases not matched to a gene. From germline, CDR1 is LNHNV and CDR2 YYDKDF (reference sequence). CDR3 size: 14 residues.

The chain couples TRBV7-2 to TRBJ1-2; 8 bases are a match to TRBD1. V shed 5 bases, J shed 5 bases, and the junction held 13 bases outside the gene matches. The CDR3 consists of 16 residues. Germline CDR1 reads SGHTA; CDR2 reads FQGNSA. This chain's CDR3 is CASSHLRRTGRYGYTF. The CDR3 DNA reads TGTGCCAGCAGCCACCTACGGCGGACAGGGAGGTATGGCTACACCTTC.

This clonotype was seen only a few times. The chain has TRBV4-3 and TRBJ2-3; 10 bases fit TRBD2. V trimming: 0 bases; J trimming: 3 bases; junction bases outside the gene matches: 3. CDR1 and CDR2 from the germline V gene are LGHNA and YSLEER. This CDR3 contains 16 residues. This CDR3 is CASSQEAAGGTDTQYF. The CDR3 DNA reads as TGCGCCAGCAGCCAAGAGGCAGCGGGGGGGACAGATACGCAGTATTTT.

With regard to this clonotype: A much larger clone differs by one base, so this may be a read error. V and J are TRBV7-3 and TRBJ2-1; 7 positions agree with TRBD2. Germline V CDR1 and CDR2: SGHTA, FQGTGA. Trimming cost V 1 base and J 13 bases; bases outside gene matches: 13. The CDR3 is made up of 15 amino acids. The CDR3 reads CASSLIPGGTETQFF. DNA of the CDR3: TGTGCCAGCAGCTTAATCCCGGGGGGAACGGAGACCCAGTTCTTC. Full variable domain (outside the CDR3, taken from reference TRBV7-3 and TRBJ2-1): GAGVSQTPSNKVTEKGKYVELRCDPISGHTALYWYRQSLGQGPEFLIYFQGTGAADDSGLPNDRFFAVRPEGSVSTLKIQRTERGDSAVYLCASSLIPGGTETQFFGPGTRLTVL.

Concerning this clonotype itself: The germline gene is not matched at one end of the junction; a read error may be the cause. This chain links TRBV12-3 or TRBV12-4 with TRBJ1-1; unclear D gene. CDR3 length: 15 residues. The CDR3 region is CASSLYARSNTEAFF. The DNA of the CDR3 is TGTGCCAGCAGTTTATACGCTCGGTCAAACACTGAAGCTTTTTTT.